These 25 T cell receptor beta chains were all obtained from the same sample, sequenced in a study of memory CD4+ T cells and cytomegalovirus serostatus. Measured with immunoSEQ multiplex PCR; TCRdb has only the in-frame clones, and not every one. The sample has about 50,000 clones, about four fifths seen once. Single viable CD3+CD4+CD8-CD45RO+ cells were sorted as the memory CD4+ T cells. The specimen sequenced was memory CD4+ T cells from blood. These receptor sequences come from an adult in good health and CMV-seronegative.

The chain employs TRBV15 and TRBJ1-1, with D unclear. Germline CDR1 reads LNHNV; CDR2 reads YYDKDF (reference sequence). With 5 bases removed from V and 4 bases from J, the gap between germline ends came to 8 bases. This CDR3 is 12 amino acids long. CDR3 amino acids: CATSVAGTEAFF. The CDR3 DNA is TGTGCCACCAGCGTCGCGGGCACTGAAGCTTTCTTT.

This chain uses TRBV15 with TRBJ2-1, with 10 bases matching TRBD2. CDR3 length: 16 amino acids. V dropped 0 bases and J dropped 5; count of bases not matched to a gene: 4. Germline CDR1 and CDR2: LNHNV and YYDKDF (reference sequence). The CDR3 region has the DNA TGTGCCACCAGCAGAGAAGGTGGACTAGCGGACAATGAGCAGTTCTTC. Amino acid sequence: CATSREGGLADNEQFF.

The rearrangement uses TRBV28 and TRBJ2-7, with unresolved D. The CDR3 length is 14 residues. The ends were cut back, 4 bases at V and 5 bases at J, with 15 bases in the middle. Germline CDR1 and CDR2: MDHEN and SYDVKM. This CDR3 is CASSSYGLRHEQYF. In DNA, the CDR3 is TGTGCCAGCAGTTCCTACGGGCTCAGGCACGAGCAGTACTTC. Together with reference TRBV28 and TRBJ2-7, the CDR3 gives the full variable domain: DVKVTQSSRYLVKRTGEKVFLECVQDMDHENMFWYRQDPGLGLRLIYFSYDVKMKEKGDIPEGYSVSREKKERFSLILESASTNQTSMYLCASSSYGLRHEQYFGPGTRLTVT.

The genes are TRBV5-6 and TRBJ1-4, with 7 bases lining up with TRBD1. The CDR3 runs to 14 residues. Trimming at V came to 5 bases and at J to 8 bases, leaving 9 bases not matched to a gene. In germline, CDR1 is SGHDT, CDR2 YYEEEE. The CDR3 bases are TGTGCCAGCAGTCCAGGGGGAAAGGAGGAAAAACTGTTTTTT. Its translation: CASSPGGKEEKLFF.

This clone ranks as medium-sized (0.01 to 0.1%). The rearrangement uses TRBV9 and TRBJ1-6; TRBD1 aligns across 8 bases. This CDR3 region has 15 residues. Unmatched junction bases numbered 9, after V lost 6 bases and J lost 7 bases. Per the germline V gene, CDR1 is SGDLS and CDR2 is YYNGEE. The CDR3 is CASTAGTGVNSPLHF. The CDR3 region has the DNA TGTGCCAGCACCGCCGGGACAGGAGTAAATTCACCCCTCCACTTT.

V is TRBV2 and J is TRBJ2-3; 8 bases are shared with TRBD2. The germline gives CDR1 SNHLY, CDR2 FYNNEI. Germline trimming cut 3 bases from V and 1 base from J; bases unmatched to any gene: 9. The CDR3 runs to 17 residues. The CDR3, as DNA: TGTGCCAGCAGTGATAGAAAGCGGGGGATACGCACAGATACGCAGTATTTT. Its translation is CASSDRKRGIRTDTQYF.

The chain couples TRBV7-9 to TRBJ1-4; tentative D call: TRBD1 (5 bases). Trimming shortened V by 0 bases and J by 8 bases, and 10 bases separated the two germline ends. The CDR3 is 14 amino acids. Germline assignment: CDR1 SEHNR and CDR2 FQNEAQ (reference sequence). The CDR3 protein is CASSLASTAEKLFF. The CDR3 region has the DNA TGTGCCAGCAGCTTAGCGTCGACAGCCGAAAAACTGTTTTTT.

This clone was seen only a few times. The chain has TRBV29-1 and TRBJ1-1; perhaps TRBD1 as D (5 bases). Germline values: CDR1 SQVTM, CDR2 ANQGSEA. The CDR3 contains 13 residues. With 6 bases removed from V and 0 bases from J, the gap between germline ends came to 11 bases. The CDR3 here is CSVGTPMNTEAFF. CDR3 nucleotides: TGCAGCGTGGGGACTCCAATGAACACTGAAGCTTTCTTT.

The V gene is TRBV7-2, the J gene TRBJ1-3; D perhaps matches TRBD1 (5 bases). Trimming left V 7 bases short and J 0 bases short, with 10 bases between. The length of the CDR3 is 14 residues. The germline gives CDR1 SGHTA, CDR2 FQGNSA. The CDR3 DNA reads as TGTGCCAGCACAGGGACTACCTCTGGAAACACCATATATTTT. Its protein is CASTGTTSGNTIYF.

The rearrangement joins TRBV7-2 to TRBJ1-2; tentative D call: TRBD1 (6 bases). This CDR3 comprises 13 residues. Germline V gene data show CDR1 as SGHTA and CDR2 as FQGNSA. Trimming cost V 4 bases and J 8 bases, with 14 bases left between them. In nucleotides, the CDR3 is TGTGCCAGCAGCTCGGCAGGGGCAGCAGGCTACACCTTC. The encoded protein is CASSSAGAAGYTF.

This chain uses TRBV5-1 with TRBJ1-1; tentatively, D is TRBD1 (5 bases). The CDR3 covers 14 residues. Trimming removed 4 bases from V and 1 base from J, with 11 bases in between. Germline CDR1 is SGHRS and CDR2 is YFSETQ. In DNA, the CDR3 is TGCGCCAGCAGCCAACAGACAGCGAACACTGAAGCTTTCTTT. The encoded protein is CASSQQTANTEAFF.

A few counts support this clone. V gene TRBV5-1 combines with J gene TRBJ1-1; D gene ambiguous. The CDR3 runs 16 residues. Germline-derived CDR1 and CDR2 are SGHRS and YFSETQ. V gave up 4 bases and J gave up 1 base, with 17 bases separating them. CDR3 amino acids: CASSGAGGSQNTEAFF. The CDR3 DNA follows: TGCGCCAGCAGCGGAGCTGGAGGGAGTCAGAACACTGAAGCTTTCTTT.

The DNA for the CDR3 is TGCAGCGTCCTATCACAGGGACGGAACACTGAAGCTTTCTTT. As protein: CSVLSQGRNTEAFF. This rearrangement joins TRBV29-1 to TRBJ1-1; D perhaps matches TRBD1 (6 bases). This CDR3 is built from 14 residues. Germline-derived CDR1 and CDR2 are SQVTM and ANQGSEA. The V and J ends lost 6 bases and 1 base respectively, with 15 bases between them.

The rearrangement links TRBV4-3 to TRBJ2-2; TRBD1 or TRBD2 may be the D gene (6 bases each). The V gene lost 1 base and the J gene lost 6 bases, with 12 bases spanning the gap. Germline assignment: CDR1 LGHNA and CDR2 YSLEER. CDR3 size: 15 residues. In DNA, the CDR3 is TGCGCCAGCAGCCAAGTCTGGGGGGCCGCCGGGGAGCTGTTTTTT. It yields the protein CASSQVWGAAGELFF.

This sequence joins TRBV30 and TRBJ1-3; 7 bases agree with TRBD1. CDR3 size: 13 residues. The V segment lost 8 bases and the J segment 0 bases; nucleotides outside the gene matches: 4. In germline, CDR1 is GTSNPN, CDR2 SVGIG (reference sequence). The DNA of the CDR3 is TGTGCCCGGGACAGTCACTCTGGAAACACCATATATTTT. Protein product: CARDSHSGNTIYF.

As concerns this clone: Other DNA variants within this sample encode the same CDR3. The chain employs TRBV2 and TRBJ1-2; D ambiguous. The CDR3 covers 13 residues. V was trimmed by 4 bases and J by 5 bases, leaving 11 bases between them. From germline, CDR1 is SNHLY and CDR2 FYNNEI. This CDR3 is CASSVVVGYGYTF. The CDR3 nucleotides read TGTGCCAGCAGTGTCGTAGTCGGGTATGGCTACACCTTC.

The V gene is TRBV6-1, the J gene TRBJ2-2, with D maybe TRBD2 (6 bases). The germline CDR1 and CDR2 sequences are MNHNS and SASEGT. Trimming pared 6 bases from V and 7 bases from J, leaving 15 bases between. This CDR3 is 14 amino acids long. The CDR3 here is CASSPGTQNGELFF. The CDR3 DNA sequence: TGTGCCAGCAGCCCCGGGACTCAAAACGGGGAGCTGTTTTTT.

This clone was counted a few times. V and J are TRBV4-2 and TRBJ1-2; D is unclear. V was trimmed by 4 bases and J by 1 base, leaving 16 bases between them. This CDR3 spans 16 amino acids. Germline V gene data show CDR1 as LGHNA and CDR2 as YNFKEQ. The CDR3: CASSPPSGRSNYGYTF. For the CDR3, the DNA is TGTGCCAGCAGCCCTCCTTCCGGCCGGAGTAACTATGGCTACACCTTC.

V is TRBV5-6 and J is TRBJ2-7; the D is unclear. The CDR3 covers 16 residues. Germline V gene lookup returns CDR1 SGHDT and CDR2 YYEEEE. Trimming took off 2 bases at V and 2 bases at J, with 17 bases between the two ends. CDR3 nucleotides: TGTGCCAGCAGCTTCCACCAAGACTTGCTGACCTACGAGCAGTACTTC. Amino acids: CASSFHQDLLTYEQYF.

The rearrangement uses TRBV7-2 and TRBJ2-7, with TRBD1 matching over 9 bases. Germline CDR1 and CDR2: SGHTA and FQGNSA. The CDR3 consists of 15 residues. The J segment lost 6 bases and the V segment lost 2 bases, leaving 8 bases of the junction unmatched. The CDR3, as DNA: TGTGCCAGCAGCTTATCGGTCGGGGGACAGGGCGAGCAGTACTTC. Amino acids: CASSLSVGGQGEQYF.

The CDR3 region is CASSENSGGQGNYYGYTF. The DNA for the CDR3 is TGTGCCAGCAGTGAAAACAGTGGGGGACAGGGAAACTACTATGGCTACACCTTC. The rearrangement joins TRBV2 to TRBJ1-2; 9 positions match TRBD1. This CDR3 comprises 18 residues. Germline trimming cut 2 bases from V and 3 bases from J; bases unmatched to any gene: 13. Germline V CDR1 and CDR2: SNHLY, FYNNEI.

This clone was recorded only once. The rearrangement uses TRBV30 and TRBJ2-3, with TRBD2 identical over 14 bases. The V gene's germline CDR1 is GTSNPN and CDR2 SVGIG (reference sequence). Trimming removed 1 base from V and 5 bases from J; junction bases left unmatched: 5. The CDR3 sequence is 16 residues long. DNA for the CDR3: TGTGCCTGGAGTGCCTCAGGGACTAGCGGGGGAGATACGCAGTATTTT. This gives the protein CAWSASGTSGGDTQYF. Complete variable domain (other parts from reference TRBV30 and TRBJ2-3): SQTIHQWPATLVQPVGSPLSLECTVEGTSNPNLYWYRQAAGRGLQLLFYSVGIGQISSEVPQNLSASRPQDRQFILSSKKLLLSDSGFYLCAWSASGTSGGDTQYFGPGTRLTVL.

This clone has only a few counts. The chain combines TRBV6-1 with TRBJ2-7; tentatively, D is TRBD2 (5 bases). The V gene lost 3 bases and the J gene lost 2 bases, with 11 bases spanning the gap. The CDR3 has 14 amino acids. CDR1 and CDR2 (germline): MNHNS, SASEGT. CDR3 sequence reads: CASSDEGPTYEQYF. The DNA for the CDR3 is TGTGCCAGCAGTGACGAGGGTCCAACCTACGAGCAGTACTTC.

The rearrangement joins TRBV2 to TRBJ1-6; D remains ambiguous. V was clipped by 5 bases and J by 13 bases, with 9 bases between them. The CDR3 has 11 residues. The germline gives CDR1 SNHLY, CDR2 FYNNEI. The chain's CDR3 is CASSFPSPLHF. The CDR3 DNA is TGTGCCAGCAGTTTTCCCTCCCCCCTCCACTTT.

The chain has TRBV5-4 and TRBJ1-2; D is undetermined. With 1 base removed from V and 6 bases from J, the gap between germline ends came to 10 bases. Germline V gene data show CDR1 as SGHNT and CDR2 as YYREEE (reference sequence). The CDR3 sequence is 13 residues long. The CDR3 DNA is TGTGCCAGCAGCTTGTTTGGTGTTGATGGCTACACCTTC. Amino acids: CASSLFGVDGYTF.